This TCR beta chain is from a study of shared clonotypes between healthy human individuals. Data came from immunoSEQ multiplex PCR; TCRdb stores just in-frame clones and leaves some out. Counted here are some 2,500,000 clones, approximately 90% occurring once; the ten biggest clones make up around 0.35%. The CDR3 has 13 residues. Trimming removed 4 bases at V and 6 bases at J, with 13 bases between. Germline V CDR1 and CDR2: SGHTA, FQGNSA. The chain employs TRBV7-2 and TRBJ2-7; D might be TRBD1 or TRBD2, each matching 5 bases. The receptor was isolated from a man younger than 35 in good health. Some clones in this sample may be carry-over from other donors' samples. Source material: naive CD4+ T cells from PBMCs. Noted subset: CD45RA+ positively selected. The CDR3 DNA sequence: TGTGCCAGCAGCTCCACAGGCGGAGGCGAGCAGTACTTC. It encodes CASSSTGGGEQYF.